What follows are 20 T cell receptor beta chains derived from one specimen sequenced in a study of T cell repertoires in cytomegalovirus infection. TCRdb processed the reads anew with MiXCR; each CDR3 protein has one entry. The sample yields some 97,000 distinct CDR3 sequences, around a quarter seen once. Sequencing was done on a sample of CD8+ T cells from PBMCs. The receptors here all came from a human donor in good health (CMV status not recorded). Some clones in this sample may be carry-over from other donors' samples.

The V call is TRBV10-3, the J call TRBJ2-1; maybe TRBD2 (6 bases). The CDR3 is made up of 14 amino acids. Trimming took off 10 bases at V and 4 bases at J, with 17 bases between the two ends. From germline, CDR1 is ENHRY and CDR2 SYGVKD. CDR3 sequence: CARTGTPRYNEQFF. As DNA, the CDR3 is TGTGCCAGGACCGGGACTCCGAGGTACAATGAGCAGTTCTTC.

This clonotype was observed a handful of times. The CDR3 nucleotides are TGCAGTGCTAGTGGGACTAGCGGGATGATTGGGGGGTCGGCCAAAAACATTCAGTACTTC. Amino acids: CSASGTSGMIGGSAKNIQYF. The chain is built from TRBV20-1 and TRBJ2-4; 13 positions match TRBD2. The germline CDR1 and CDR2 sequences are DFQATT and SNEGSKA (reference sequence). This CDR3 spans 20 amino acids. Unmatched junction bases numbered 15, after V lost 3 bases and J lost 1 base.

Points on this clonotype: The junction and the germline gene differ at one end; a read error may be behind it. V usage is TRBV2 and J usage is TRBJ2-1; a possible D gene is TRBD2 (5 bases). CDR1 and CDR2 (germline): SNHLY, FYNNEI. This CDR3 has 11 amino acids. The CDR3 reads CGVSSYNEQFF. For the CDR3, the DNA is TGCGGGGTGAGCTCCTACAATGAGCAGTTCTTC.

Ten or more counts support this clonotype. The rearrangement links TRBV7-6 to TRBJ2-5, with D perhaps being TRBD1 or TRBD2 (5 bases each). Per germline, CDR1 SGHVS and CDR2 FNYEAQ. The germline V and J ends were trimmed by 5 bases and 3 bases, with 16 bases remaining between them. CDR3 length: 15 residues. The CDR3 DNA sequence: TGTGCCAGCAGCCTGTGGGGGTCAGCCGAAGAGACCCAGTACTTC. It yields the protein CASSLWGSAEETQYF.

This clonotype has just a few counts. The V call is TRBV20-1, the J call TRBJ2-3; 9 bases agree with TRBD2. J lost 1 base, V lost 5 bases, and 4 bases had no gene match. The CDR3 spans 14 residues. Germline CDR1 is DFQATT and CDR2 is SNEGSKA (reference sequence). The CDR3 spells CSAPQREGTDTQYF. The CDR3 DNA reads as TGCAGTGCTCCCCAGCGGGAGGGCACAGATACGCAGTATTTT.

This clonotype was seen repeatedly, ten times or more. The rearrangement links TRBV7-9 to TRBJ2-6, with 8 positions matching TRBD1. The CDR3 is 19 amino acids. Germline CDR1 SEHNR, CDR2 FQNEAQ (reference sequence). The V and J ends lost 2 bases and 2 bases, in that order; junction bases with no gene match: 11. The CDR3, as DNA: TGTGCCAGCAGCTTATCCGAGCGACAGGGGACAGCTGGGGCCAACGTCCTGACTTTC. Its protein product is CASSLSERQGTAGANVLTF.

The chain combines TRBV7-9 with TRBJ2-1; perhaps TRBD1 as D (6 bases). The CDR3 spans 14 residues. From germline, CDR1 is SEHNR and CDR2 FQNEAQ (reference sequence). V dropped 5 bases and J dropped 5 bases, with 13 bases sitting between them. CDR3 DNA: TGTGCCAGCAGCCTCCGGGACAATAACAATGAGCAGTTCTTC. This translates into CASSLRDNNNEQFF.

The chain links TRBV20-1 to TRBJ1-1; tentatively, D is TRBD1 (6 bases). This CDR3 is 12 amino acids long. The V gene's germline CDR1 is DFQATT and CDR2 SNEGSKA (reference sequence). V was trimmed by 4 bases and J by 6 bases, leaving 12 bases between them. CDR3 nucleotide sequence: TGCAGTGCTATACAGGGAGGCGCTGAAGCTTTCTTT. This translates into CSAIQGGAEAFF.

Many counts were recorded for this clonotype. This chain connects TRBV7-3 to TRBJ2-2, with 10 nucleotides matching TRBD2. Germline V gene lookup returns CDR1 SGHTA and CDR2 FQGTGA. V dropped 2 bases and J dropped 4; count of bases not matched to a gene: 1. The CDR3 runs 15 residues. CDR3 nucleotide sequence: TGTGCCAGCAGCTTACGGACTAGCGGCACCGGGGAGCTGTTTTTT. Protein sequence: CASSLRTSGTGELFF.

This clonotype has a handful of counts. V usage is TRBV7-8 and J usage is TRBJ1-1, with D tentatively TRBD1 (6 bases). The ends were cut back, 1 base at V and 0 bases at J, with 6 bases in the middle. CDR3 length: 14 residues. Per germline, CDR1 SGHVS and CDR2 FQNEAQ. In nucleotides, the CDR3 is TGTGCCAGCAGCTTAGGGGACATGAACACTGAAGCTTTCTTT. It translates to CASSLGDMNTEAFF.

The genes are TRBV20-1 and TRBJ1-1; the D is unclear. CDR3 size: 10 residues. Germline V gene sequence: CDR1 DFQATT, CDR2 SNEGSKA (reference sequence). CDR3 nucleotides: TGCGCCCTCGGTAACACTGAAGCTTTCTTT. Protein product: CALGNTEAFF.

This clonotype was seen a handful of times. The V and J genes are TRBV11-3 and TRBJ1-6, with 7 positions matching TRBD1. Unmatched junction bases numbered 6, after V lost 5 bases and J lost 14 bases. Germline CDR1 reads SGHNT; CDR2 reads YENEEA. This CDR3 has 12 amino acids. CDR3 sequence: CASSGRQGSLHF. The CDR3 DNA follows: TGTGCCAGCAGCGGACGACAGGGTTCCCTCCACTTT.

This chain joins TRBV12-3 or TRBV12-4 and TRBJ2-7, with 8 positions matching TRBD2. The J segment lost 3 bases and the V segment lost 3 bases, leaving 7 bases of the junction unmatched. The CDR3 loop spans 15 amino acids. The CDR3 spells CASSFGAGAVYEQYF. CDR3 coding DNA: TGTGCCAGCAGTTTCGGAGCGGGAGCGGTCTACGAGCAGTACTTC.

This clonotype has a count of ten or more. The gene calls are TRBV7-9 and TRBJ2-2; 14 nucleotides match TRBD2. Losses at the gene ends were 4 bases for V and 3 bases for J; bases not matched to a gene: 4. The CDR3 loop spans 17 amino acids. The V gene's germline CDR1 is SEHNR and CDR2 FQNEAQ (reference sequence). The CDR3 here is CASSSGLAGEDTGELFF. CDR3 in DNA: TGTGCCAGCAGCTCGGGACTAGCGGGAGAGGACACCGGGGAGCTGTTTTTT.

The table lists this clonotype with many counts. This chain connects TRBV28 to TRBJ2-7; maybe TRBD1 (6 bases). Trimming pared 3 bases from V and 5 bases from J, leaving 11 bases between. Germline V gene sequence: CDR1 MDHEN, CDR2 SYDVKM. The CDR3 sequence is 13 residues long. CDR3 sequence: CASSLKGVHEQYF. The DNA of the CDR3 is TGTGCCAGCAGTTTGAAGGGGGTCCACGAGCAGTACTTC.

This clonotype was found a few times. J is TRBJ2-5 and V is TRBV7-2, with no clear D. Germline loops: CDR1 SGHTA, CDR2 FQGNSA. V lost 4 bases to trimming and J lost 5 bases, with 11 bases between them. The CDR3 is 13 amino acids. The CDR3 spells CASSSSRSETQYF. CDR3 coding DNA: TGTGCCAGCAGCTCCAGTCGTAGCGAGACCCAGTACTTC.

This clonotype was recorded a few times. The chain has TRBV7-9 and TRBJ2-2; D call uncertain. The germline V gene encodes CDR1 SEHNR and CDR2 FQNEAQ (reference sequence). The CDR3 is 14 residues long. The V gene lost 3 bases and the J gene lost 0 bases, with 5 bases spanning the gap. The CDR3: CASSFRANTGELFF. CDR3 bases: TGTGCCAGCAGCTTTAGAGCGAACACCGGGGAGCTGTTTTTT.

This clonotype has at least ten counts. The CDR3 sequence: CASSPTSGGASGELFF. The CDR3, as DNA: TGTGCCAGCAGCCCAACTAGCGGGGGGGCTTCCGGGGAGCTGTTTTTT. The chain joins TRBV7-6 to TRBJ2-2; 13 bases are shared with TRBD2. Germline CDR1 SGHVS, CDR2 FNYEAQ. V was pared by 5 bases and J by 6 bases, with 6 bases of the junction left unmatched. The CDR3 has 16 residues.

This clonotype came up once. A read error may explain this, as a much larger clone is one base away. The chain employs TRBV7-2 and TRBJ1-2; D is perhaps TRBD1 (6 bases). The germline V and J ends were trimmed by 3 bases and 5 bases, with 13 bases remaining between them. Germline V gives CDR1 SGHTA, CDR2 FQGNSA. CDR3 length equals 14 residues. The DNA for the CDR3 is TGTGCCAGCAGCTTTCGGGGGGCCAGGTATGGCTACACCTTC. This translates into CASSFRGARYGYTF.

This clonotype was seen at least ten times. The J gene is TRBJ2-1, the V gene TRBV14; 9 bases are a match to TRBD2. V was clipped by 2 bases and J by 5 bases; unmatched bases: 10. This CDR3 has 17 residues. The germline V gene encodes CDR1 SGHDN and CDR2 FVKESK. CDR3 amino acids: CASSQTLSGLANNEQFF. The CDR3 bases are TGTGCCAGCAGCCAAACCTTATCGGGACTAGCCAACAATGAGCAGTTCTTC.